This T cell receptor beta chain emerged from a study of cytomegalovirus exposure and HLA in healthy donors. Study outcomes and limitations: Productive status was seen about 87% or about 30% of the time for most TCR beta V segments in an earlier analysis. Being indistinguishable, some V segments were excluded, TRBV6-2 and TRBV6-3 among them. Researchers reportedly found TCR beta sequences accurately predicted most subjects' HLA-A and HLA-B alleles.

This CDR3 region has 15 residues. With 0 bases removed from V and 6 bases from J, the gap between germline ends came to 14 bases. Germline CDR1 SQVTM, CDR2 ANQGSEA. The PCR had 60 Vbeta and 13 Jbeta primers. In the authors' methods: Per a later analysis, the number of unique TCR beta chains was some 80 million, of which 10 million to 11 million were shared. TCRdb keeps only in-frame clones here, not all; method: immunoSEQ multiplex PCR. V, J and clone size are taken as reported in that table, and D and trimming were inferred from the DNA itself. This sample yields a few hundred thousand clones, of which under 90% are seen a single time; 0.3% belongs to the top ten. About this clone itself: Its antigen is not known.

The sequence was obtained from a girl under 10 years old in good health and CMV-seronegative. The chain joins TRBV29-1 to TRBJ1-4; D is possibly TRBD1 (6 bases). Sequenced: PBMCs. DNA of the CDR3: TGCAGCGTTGAAGATAGGGGGACAATATATGAAAAACTGTTTTTT. As protein: CSVEDRGTIYEKLFF. The full variable domain, in which reference TRBV29-1 and TRBJ1-4 provide the parts outside the CDR3, is SAVISQKPSRDICQRGTSLTIQCQVDSQVTMMFWYRQQPGQSLTLIATANQGSEATYESGFVIDKFPISRPNLTFSTLTVSNMSPEDSSIYLCSVEDRGTIYEKLFFGSGTQLSVL.